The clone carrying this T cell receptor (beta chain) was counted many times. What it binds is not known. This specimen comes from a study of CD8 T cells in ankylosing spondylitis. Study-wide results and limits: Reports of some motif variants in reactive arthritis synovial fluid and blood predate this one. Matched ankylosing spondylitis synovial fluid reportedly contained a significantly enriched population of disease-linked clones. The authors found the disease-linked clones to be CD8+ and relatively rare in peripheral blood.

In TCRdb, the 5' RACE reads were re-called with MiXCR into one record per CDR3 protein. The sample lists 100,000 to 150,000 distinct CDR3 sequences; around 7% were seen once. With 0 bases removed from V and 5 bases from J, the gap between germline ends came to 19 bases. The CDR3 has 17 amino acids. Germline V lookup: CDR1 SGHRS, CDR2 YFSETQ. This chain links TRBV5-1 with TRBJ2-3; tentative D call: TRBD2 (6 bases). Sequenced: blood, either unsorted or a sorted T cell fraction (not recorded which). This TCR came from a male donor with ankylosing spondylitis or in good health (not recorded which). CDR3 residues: CASSLEALGSGGDTQYF. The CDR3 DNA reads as TGCGCCAGCAGCTTGGAGGCATTGGGTAGCGGTGGAGATACGCAGTATTTT.